The 8 T cell receptor beta chains presented below share a single source sample, sequenced in a study of CD8 T cells in Susac syndrome (dated by TCRdb to about 2019). The receptor library was made with the immunoSEQ multiplex PCR assay. RNA was extracted using the RNeasy kit, and roughly 0.5 to 1 microgram was reverse transcribed with random hexamers. Starting from the raw public reads, TCRdb applied fastp trimming at Q25, assembled clones with MiXCR and retained in-frame beta chains. Rows are unified per CDR3 protein, each entry keeping the most common DNA and genes. The sample records some 400,000 distinct CDR3 sequences, around 83% of which are singletons. More than 0.09% of the sample is taken by the ten largest. The sequenced sample was CD8+ T cells from PBMCs. All receptors come from a human donor with multiple sclerosis.

This clonotype was seen a few times. The chain links TRBV29-1 to TRBJ1-2, with no clear D. Germline lookup yields CDR1 SQVTM and CDR2 ANQGSEA. The CDR3 has 11 amino acids. The ends were cut back, 7 bases at V and 6 bases at J, with 12 bases in the middle. CDR3 loop: CSAPLLDGYTF. The DNA for the CDR3 is TGCAGCGCCCCACTATTAGATGGCTACACCTTC. The variable domain in full, completed from reference TRBV29-1 and TRBJ1-2, reads SAVISQKPSRDICQRGTSLTIQCQVDSQVTMMFWYRQQPGQSLTLIATANQGSEATYESGFVIDKFPISRPNLTFSTLTVSNMSPEDSSIYLCSAPLLDGYTFGSGTRLTVV.

The rearrangement uses TRBV4-1 and TRBJ1-2; D gene uncertain. V lost 3 bases to trimming and J lost 3 bases, with 14 bases between them. CDR1 is MGHRA, CDR2 YSYEKL, per germline. The CDR3 covers 15 residues. CDR3 bases: TGCGCCAGCAGCCACCAGGACGGTCTTGACTATGGCTACACCTTC. Translation gives CASSHQDGLDYGYTF.

V is TRBV30 and J is TRBJ1-1, with TRBD1 matching 7 bases. The CDR3 contains 12 residues. Germline CDR1 reads GTSNPN; CDR2 reads SVGIG (reference sequence). V trimming: 4 bases; J trimming: 7 bases; junction bases outside the gene matches: 6. CDR3 coding DNA: TGTGCCTGGATACGGACAGGACTTGAAGCTTTCTTT. Protein sequence: CAWIRTGLEAFF. Full variable domain (outside the CDR3, taken from reference TRBV30 and TRBJ1-1): SQTIHQWPATLVQPVGSPLSLECTVEGTSNPNLYWYRQAAGRGLQLLFYSVGIGQISSEVPQNLSASRPQDRQFILSSKKLLLSDSGFYLCAWIRTGLEAFFGQGTRLTVV.

This clonotype was seen only once. This chain links TRBV7-9 with TRBJ1-1; TRBD1 might be the D (5 bases). Germline V CDR1 and CDR2: SEHNR, FQNEAQ (reference sequence). V was clipped by 6 bases and J by 4 bases, with 21 bases between them. This CDR3 has 16 amino acids. The CDR3 DNA sequence: TGTGCCAGCAGTCCCAAGGAAGACCCAAGGGGCACTGAAGCTTTCTTT. This sequence encodes CASSPKEDPRGTEAFF.

V usage is TRBV28 and J usage is TRBJ2-5; 9 bases are a match to TRBD1. Looked up from germline, CDR1 is MDHEN and CDR2 is SYDVKM. The J segment lost 4 bases and the V segment lost 9 bases, leaving 9 bases of the junction unmatched. The CDR3 is made up of 14 amino acids. The CDR3 DNA sequence: TGTGCCAGTGACCCGGGACAGGGAGGAGAGACCCAGTACTTC. Its protein product is CASDPGQGGETQYF.

The J gene is TRBJ2-1, the V gene TRBV2; TRBD2 matches 8 bases. V shed 2 bases, J shed 3 bases, and the junction held 6 bases outside the gene matches. This CDR3 has 16 residues. Germline loops: CDR1 SNHLY, CDR2 FYNNEI. The CDR3 here is CASSELLAGVYNEQFF. The CDR3 bases are TGTGCCAGCAGTGAATTGCTAGCGGGTGTCTACAATGAGCAGTTCTTC.

V usage is TRBV30 and J usage is TRBJ1-1; D possibly corresponds to TRBD1 (6 bases). V was pared by 7 bases and J by 1 base, with 13 bases between. Germline V lookup: CDR1 GTSNPN, CDR2 SVGIG (reference sequence). CDR3 size: 13 residues. The chain's CDR3 is CALLRDTNTEAFF. The CDR3 DNA follows: TGTGCCTTACTACGGGACACGAACACTGAAGCTTTCTTT.

The chain uses TRBV6-5 and TRBJ1-1; D is perhaps TRBD1 (5 bases). V was pared by 3 bases and J by 5 bases, with 19 bases between. The CDR3 runs to 16 residues. In germline, CDR1 is MNHEY, CDR2 SVGAGI. The CDR3 DNA sequence: TGTGCCAGCAGTTATGGAGCGGGGGGTACCGGGACTGAAGCTTTCTTT. This translates into CASSYGAGGTGTEAFF.